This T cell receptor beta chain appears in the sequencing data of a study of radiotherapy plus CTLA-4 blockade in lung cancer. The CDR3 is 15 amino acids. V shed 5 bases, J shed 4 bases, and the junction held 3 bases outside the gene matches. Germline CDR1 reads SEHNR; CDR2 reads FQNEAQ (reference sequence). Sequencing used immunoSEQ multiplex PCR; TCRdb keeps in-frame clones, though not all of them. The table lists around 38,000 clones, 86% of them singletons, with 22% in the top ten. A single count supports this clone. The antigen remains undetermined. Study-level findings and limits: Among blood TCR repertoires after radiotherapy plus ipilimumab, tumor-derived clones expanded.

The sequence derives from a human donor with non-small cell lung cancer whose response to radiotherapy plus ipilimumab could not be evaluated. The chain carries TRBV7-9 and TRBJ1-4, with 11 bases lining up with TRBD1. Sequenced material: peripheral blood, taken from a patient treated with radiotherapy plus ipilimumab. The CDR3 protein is CASSPGTGGNEKLFF. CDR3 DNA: TGTGCCAGCAGCCCGGGGACAGGGGGTAATGAAAAACTGTTTTTT.